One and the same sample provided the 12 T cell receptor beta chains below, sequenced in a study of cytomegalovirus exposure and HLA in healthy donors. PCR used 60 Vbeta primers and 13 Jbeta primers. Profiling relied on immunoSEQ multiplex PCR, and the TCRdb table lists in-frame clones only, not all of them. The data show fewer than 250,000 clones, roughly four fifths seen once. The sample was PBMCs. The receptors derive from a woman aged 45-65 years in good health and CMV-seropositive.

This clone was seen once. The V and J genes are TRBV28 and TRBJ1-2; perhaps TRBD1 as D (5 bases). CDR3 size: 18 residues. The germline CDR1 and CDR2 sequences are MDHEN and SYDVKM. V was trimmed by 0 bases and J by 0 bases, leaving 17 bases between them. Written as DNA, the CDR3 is TGTGCCAGCAGTTTATGGAGTGGGGCGGCCGGAGCTAACTATGGCTACACCTTC. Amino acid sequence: CASSLWSGAAGANYGYTF.

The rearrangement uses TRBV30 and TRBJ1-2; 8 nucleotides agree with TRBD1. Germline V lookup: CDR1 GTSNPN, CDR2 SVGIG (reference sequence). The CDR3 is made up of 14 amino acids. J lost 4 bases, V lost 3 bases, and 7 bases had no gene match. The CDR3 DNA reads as TGTGCCTGGAGAGGACAGGGCTATTCCTATGGCTACACCTTC. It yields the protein CAWRGQGYSYGYTF.

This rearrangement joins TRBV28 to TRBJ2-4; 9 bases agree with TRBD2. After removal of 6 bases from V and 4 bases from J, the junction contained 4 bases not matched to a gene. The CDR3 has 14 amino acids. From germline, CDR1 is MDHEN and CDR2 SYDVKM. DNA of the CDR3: TGTGCCAGCAGCTTAGCGGGGGCTAAAAACATTCAGTACTTC. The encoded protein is CASSLAGAKNIQYF.

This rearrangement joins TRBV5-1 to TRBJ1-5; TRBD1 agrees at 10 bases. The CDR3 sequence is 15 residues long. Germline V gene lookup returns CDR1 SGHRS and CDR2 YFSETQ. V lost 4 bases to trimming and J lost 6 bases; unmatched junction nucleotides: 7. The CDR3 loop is CASSIGTGAGQPQHF. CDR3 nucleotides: TGCGCCAGCAGCATCGGGACAGGGGCAGGTCAGCCCCAGCATTTT.

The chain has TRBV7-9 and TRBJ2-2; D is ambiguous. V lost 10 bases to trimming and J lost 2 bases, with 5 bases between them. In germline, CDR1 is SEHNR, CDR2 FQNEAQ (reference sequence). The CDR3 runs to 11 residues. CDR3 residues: CATYNTGELFF. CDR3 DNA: TGTGCCACCTATAACACCGGGGAGCTGTTTTTT.

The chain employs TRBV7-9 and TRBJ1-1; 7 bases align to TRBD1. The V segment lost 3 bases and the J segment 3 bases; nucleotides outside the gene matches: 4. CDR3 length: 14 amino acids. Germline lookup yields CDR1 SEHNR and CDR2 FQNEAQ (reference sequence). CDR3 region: CASSFGDRDTEAFF. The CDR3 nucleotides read TGTGCCAGCAGCTTCGGCGACAGGGACACTGAAGCTTTCTTT.

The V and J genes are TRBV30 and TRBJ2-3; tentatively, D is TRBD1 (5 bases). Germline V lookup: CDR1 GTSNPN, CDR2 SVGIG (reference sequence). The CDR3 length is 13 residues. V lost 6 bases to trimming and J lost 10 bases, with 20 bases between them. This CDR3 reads CACTRQIAGPQYF. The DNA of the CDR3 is TGTGCCTGCACCAGACAGATCGCAGGGCCGCAGTATTTT.

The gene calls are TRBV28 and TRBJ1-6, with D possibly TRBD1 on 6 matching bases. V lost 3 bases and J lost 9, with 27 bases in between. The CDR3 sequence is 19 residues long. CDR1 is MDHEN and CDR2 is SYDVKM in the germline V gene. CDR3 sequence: CASSFFGSLPQGSGSPLHF. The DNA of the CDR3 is TGTGCCAGCAGTTTTTTTGGCTCCCTTCCACAGGGAAGCGGTTCACCCCTCCACTTT.

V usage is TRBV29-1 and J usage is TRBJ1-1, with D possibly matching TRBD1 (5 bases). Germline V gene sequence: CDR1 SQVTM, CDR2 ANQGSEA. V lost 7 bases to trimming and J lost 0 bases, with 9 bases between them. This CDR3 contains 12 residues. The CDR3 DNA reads TGCAGCGCCTCGACAGTGAACACTGAAGCTTTCTTT. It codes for CSASTVNTEAFF.

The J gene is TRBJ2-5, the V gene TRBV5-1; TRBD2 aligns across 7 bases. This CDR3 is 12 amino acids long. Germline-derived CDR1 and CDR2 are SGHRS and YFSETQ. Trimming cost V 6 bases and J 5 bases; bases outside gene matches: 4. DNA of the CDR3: TGCGCCAGCAACCGGCGGGGGGAGACCCAGTACTTC. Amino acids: CASNRRGETQYF.

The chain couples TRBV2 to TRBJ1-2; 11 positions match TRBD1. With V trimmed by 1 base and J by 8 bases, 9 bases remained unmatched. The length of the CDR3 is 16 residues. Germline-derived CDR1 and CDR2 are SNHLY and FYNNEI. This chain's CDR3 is CASSEDGTGGPKGYTF. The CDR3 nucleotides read TGTGCCAGCAGTGAAGATGGGACAGGGGGGCCCAAAGGCTACACCTTC.

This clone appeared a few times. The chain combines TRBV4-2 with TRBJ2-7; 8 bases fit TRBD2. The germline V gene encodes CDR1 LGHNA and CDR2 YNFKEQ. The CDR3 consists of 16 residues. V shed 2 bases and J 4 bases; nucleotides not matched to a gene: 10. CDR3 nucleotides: TGTGCCAGCAGCCAAAGAATGAGCGGGGGCCTGTACGAGCAGTACTTC. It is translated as CASSQRMSGGLYEQYF.